This T cell receptor (beta chain) was captured in a study of T cell responses to AZD1222 COVID-19 vaccine. Germline V gene data show CDR1 as MNHEY and CDR2 as SVGAGI. This CDR3 has 15 amino acids. Trimming stripped 5 bases from V and 1 base from J, with 12 bases between. Measured with immunoSEQ multiplex PCR; TCRdb has only the in-frame clones, and not every one. Here the sample spans about 99,000 clones, 85% to 90% being singletons. The receptor comes from an adult in good health. The chain couples TRBV6-5 to TRBJ1-5; no firm D call. The sequencing here drew on peripheral blood, taken on day 0 of AZD1222 vaccination. CDR3 protein: CASSLRGGSNQPQHF. Written as DNA, the CDR3 is TGTGCCAGCAGTCTCCGGGGAGGAAGCAATCAGCCCCAGCATTTT.